The T cell receptor beta chain under discussion was sequenced for a study of blood T cell repertoires in COVID-19. Study-level information: T cells, B-cell-depleted T cells, or PBMCs supplied cDNA or gDNA.

Per the original data handling: Reference gene primer amplification in the assay estimated nucleated cell counts. The method was immunoSEQ multiplex PCR; TCRdb's version includes in-frame clones alone and lacks a portion of them. For V, J and clone size, that table is used; D and trimming come from the DNA. The sample gives some 150,000 clones, 75% to 95% of which show up once; 0.5% to 0.6% is in the top ten. There are 16 residues in the CDR3. Germline CDR1 and CDR2: SGHAT and FQNNGV. The V end was cut by 2 bases, the J end by 2 bases, with 13 bases between. The sequenced material came from peripheral blood. The rearrangement links TRBV11-2 to TRBJ2-1; D ambiguous. This sequence was found in a man between 45 and 60 years old with acute or convalescent COVID-19. The CDR3 spells CASSLRSQPAYNEQFF. The CDR3 DNA follows: TGTGCCAGCAGCTTAAGGAGTCAGCCAGCCTACAATGAGCAGTTCTTC.